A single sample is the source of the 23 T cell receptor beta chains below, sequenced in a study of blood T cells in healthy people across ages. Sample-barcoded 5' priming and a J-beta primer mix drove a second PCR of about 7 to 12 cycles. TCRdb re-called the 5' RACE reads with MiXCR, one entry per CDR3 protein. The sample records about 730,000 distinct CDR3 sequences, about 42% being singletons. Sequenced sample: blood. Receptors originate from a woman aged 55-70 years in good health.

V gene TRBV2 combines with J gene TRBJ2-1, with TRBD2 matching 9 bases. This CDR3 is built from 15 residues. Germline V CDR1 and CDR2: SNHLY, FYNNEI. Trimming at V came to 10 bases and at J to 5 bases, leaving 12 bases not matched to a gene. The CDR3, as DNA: TGTGCCACCATGAAGCTGGCTAGCGGGAACAATGAGCAGTTCTTC. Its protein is CATMKLASGNNEQFF.

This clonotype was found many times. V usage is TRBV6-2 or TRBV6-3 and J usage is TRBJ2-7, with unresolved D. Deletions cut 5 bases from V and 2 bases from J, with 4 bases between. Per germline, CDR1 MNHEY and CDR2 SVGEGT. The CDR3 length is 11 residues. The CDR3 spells CASSLPYEQYF. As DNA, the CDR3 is TGTGCCAGCAGTCTCCCCTACGAGCAGTACTTC.

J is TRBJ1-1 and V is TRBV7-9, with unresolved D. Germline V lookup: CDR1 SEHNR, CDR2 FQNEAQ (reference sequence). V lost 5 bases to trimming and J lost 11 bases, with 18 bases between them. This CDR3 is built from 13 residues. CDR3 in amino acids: CASSQLSAIGAFF. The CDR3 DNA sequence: TGTGCCAGCAGCCAGCTCTCGGCGATCGGGGCTTTCTTT.

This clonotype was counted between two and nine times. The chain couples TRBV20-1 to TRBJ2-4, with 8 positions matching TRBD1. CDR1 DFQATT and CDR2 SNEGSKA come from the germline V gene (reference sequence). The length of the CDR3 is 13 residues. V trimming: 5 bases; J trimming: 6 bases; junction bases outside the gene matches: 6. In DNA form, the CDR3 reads TGCAGTGCTGGTGACAGGGGTGGAAACATTCAGTACTTC. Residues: CSAGDRGGNIQYF.

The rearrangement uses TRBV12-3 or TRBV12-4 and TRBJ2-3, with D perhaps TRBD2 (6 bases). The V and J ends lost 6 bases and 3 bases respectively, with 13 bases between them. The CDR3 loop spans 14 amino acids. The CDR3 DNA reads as TGTGCCAGCAGAGGGACTGGTGCTACAGATACGCAGTATTTT. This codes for CASRGTGATDTQYF.

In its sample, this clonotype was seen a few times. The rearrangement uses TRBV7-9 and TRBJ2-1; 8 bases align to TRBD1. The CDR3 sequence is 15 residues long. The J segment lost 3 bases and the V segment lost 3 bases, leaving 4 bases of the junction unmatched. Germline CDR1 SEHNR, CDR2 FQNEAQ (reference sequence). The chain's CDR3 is CASSFDRGIYNEQFF. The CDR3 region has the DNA TGTGCCAGCAGCTTCGACAGGGGAATCTACAATGAGCAGTTCTTC.

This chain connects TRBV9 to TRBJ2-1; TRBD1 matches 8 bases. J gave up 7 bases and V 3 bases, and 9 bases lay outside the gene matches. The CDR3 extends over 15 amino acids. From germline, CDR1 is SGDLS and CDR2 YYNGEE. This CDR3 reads CASSARGQGSNEQFF. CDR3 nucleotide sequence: TGTGCCAGCAGCGCCCGAGGACAGGGAAGTAATGAGCAGTTCTTC.

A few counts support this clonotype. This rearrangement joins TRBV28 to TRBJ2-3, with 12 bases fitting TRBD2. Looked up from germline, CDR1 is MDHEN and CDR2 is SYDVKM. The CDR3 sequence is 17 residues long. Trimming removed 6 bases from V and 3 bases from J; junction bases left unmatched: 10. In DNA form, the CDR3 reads TGTGCCAGCAGCCTTGTTGAGACTAGCGGGAGTACAGATACGCAGTATTTT. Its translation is CASSLVETSGSTDTQYF.

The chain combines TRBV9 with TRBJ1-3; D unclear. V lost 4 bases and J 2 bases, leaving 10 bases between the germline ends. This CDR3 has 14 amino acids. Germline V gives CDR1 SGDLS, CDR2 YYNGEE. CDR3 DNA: TGTGCCAGCAGCCAAGAAGGTCCTGGAAACACCATATATTTT. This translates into CASSQEGPGNTIYF.

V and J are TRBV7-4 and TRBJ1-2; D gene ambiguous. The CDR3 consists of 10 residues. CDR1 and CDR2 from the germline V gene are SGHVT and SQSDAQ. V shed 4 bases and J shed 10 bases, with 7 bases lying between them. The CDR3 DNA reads TGTGCCAGCAGCTCTCTTTTCTACACCTTC. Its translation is CASSSLFYTF.

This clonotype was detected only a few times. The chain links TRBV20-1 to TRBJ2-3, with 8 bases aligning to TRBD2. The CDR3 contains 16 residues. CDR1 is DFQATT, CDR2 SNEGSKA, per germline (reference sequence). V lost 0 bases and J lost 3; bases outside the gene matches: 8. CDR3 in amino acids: CSARDFSGSKTDTQYF. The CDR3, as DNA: TGCAGTGCTAGAGATTTCAGCGGGAGTAAGACAGATACGCAGTATTTT.

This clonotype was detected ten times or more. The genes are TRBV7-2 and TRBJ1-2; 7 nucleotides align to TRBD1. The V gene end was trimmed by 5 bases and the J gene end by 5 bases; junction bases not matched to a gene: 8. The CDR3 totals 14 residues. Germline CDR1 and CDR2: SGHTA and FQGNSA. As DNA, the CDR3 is TGTGCCAGCAGCCCAATGACAGGGAGGTATGGCTACACCTTC. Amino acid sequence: CASSPMTGRYGYTF. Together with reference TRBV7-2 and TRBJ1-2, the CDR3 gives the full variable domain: GAGVSQSPSNKVTEKGKDVELRCDPISGHTALYWYRQSLGQGLEFLIYFQGNSAPDKSGLPSDRFSAERTGGSVSTLTIQRTQQEDSAVYLCASSPMTGRYGYTFGSGTRLTVV.

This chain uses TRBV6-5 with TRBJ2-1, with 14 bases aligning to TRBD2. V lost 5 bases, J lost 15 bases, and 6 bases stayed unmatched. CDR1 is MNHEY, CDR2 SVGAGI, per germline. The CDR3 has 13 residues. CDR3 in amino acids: CASSGGLAGDPFF. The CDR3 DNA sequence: TGTGCCAGCAGTGGGGGACTAGCGGGAGATCCGTTCTTC.

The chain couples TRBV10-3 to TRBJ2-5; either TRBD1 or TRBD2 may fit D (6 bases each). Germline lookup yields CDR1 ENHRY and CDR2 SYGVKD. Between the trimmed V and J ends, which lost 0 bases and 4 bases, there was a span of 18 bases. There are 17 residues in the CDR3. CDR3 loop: CAISESLQGGVGETQYF. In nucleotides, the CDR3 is TGTGCCATCAGTGAGTCGCTACAGGGAGGAGTGGGAGAGACCCAGTACTTC.

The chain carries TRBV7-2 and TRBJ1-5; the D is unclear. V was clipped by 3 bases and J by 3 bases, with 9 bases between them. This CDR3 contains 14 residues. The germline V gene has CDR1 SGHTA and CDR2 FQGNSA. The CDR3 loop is CASSFGRNNQPQHF. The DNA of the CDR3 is TGTGCCAGCAGCTTTGGCCGCAACAATCAGCCCCAGCATTTT.

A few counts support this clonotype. The CDR3 DNA is TGTGCCAGCATCCCGGATGGGGGCGGCGAGCAGTTCTTC. It translates to CASIPDGGGEQFF. This chain joins TRBV7-9 and TRBJ2-1, with TRBD1 as a possible D gene (6 bases). CDR3 length equals 13 residues. The germline V and J ends were trimmed by 7 bases and 10 bases, with 17 bases remaining between them. Germline CDR1 is SEHNR and CDR2 is FQNEAQ (reference sequence).

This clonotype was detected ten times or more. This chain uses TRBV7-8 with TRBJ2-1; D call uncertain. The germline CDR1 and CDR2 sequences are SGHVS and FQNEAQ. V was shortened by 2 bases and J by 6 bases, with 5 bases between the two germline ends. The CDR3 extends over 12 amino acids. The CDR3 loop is CASSLQVNEQFF. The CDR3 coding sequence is TGTGCCAGCAGCTTACAGGTCAATGAGCAGTTCTTC.

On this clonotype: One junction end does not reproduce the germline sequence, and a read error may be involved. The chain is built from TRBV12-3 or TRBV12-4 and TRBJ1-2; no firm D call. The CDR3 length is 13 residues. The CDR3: CAGSLKANYGYTF. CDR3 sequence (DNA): TGTGCCGGCAGTTTAAAGGCTAACTATGGCTACACCTTC.

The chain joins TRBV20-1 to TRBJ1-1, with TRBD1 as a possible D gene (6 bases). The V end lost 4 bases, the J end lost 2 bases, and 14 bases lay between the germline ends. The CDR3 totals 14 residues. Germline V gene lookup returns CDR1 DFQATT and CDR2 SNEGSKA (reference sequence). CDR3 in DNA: TGCAGTGCTAATTCGGACAGACTTAACACTGAAGCTTTCTTT. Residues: CSANSDRLNTEAFF.

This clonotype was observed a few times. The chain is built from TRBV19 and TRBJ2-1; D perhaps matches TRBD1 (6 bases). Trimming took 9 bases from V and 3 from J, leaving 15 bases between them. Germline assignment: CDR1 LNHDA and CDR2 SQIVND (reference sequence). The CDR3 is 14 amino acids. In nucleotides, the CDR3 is TGTGCCAGCCAACAGGGTGGACTCTACAATGAGCAGTTCTTC. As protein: CASQQGGLYNEQFF.

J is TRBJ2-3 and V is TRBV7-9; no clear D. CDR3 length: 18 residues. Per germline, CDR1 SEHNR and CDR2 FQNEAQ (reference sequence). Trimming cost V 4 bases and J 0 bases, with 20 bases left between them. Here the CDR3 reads CASSSVRGYGTSTDTQYF. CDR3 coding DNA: TGTGCCAGCAGCTCCGTAAGAGGATATGGTACTAGCACAGATACGCAGTATTTT.

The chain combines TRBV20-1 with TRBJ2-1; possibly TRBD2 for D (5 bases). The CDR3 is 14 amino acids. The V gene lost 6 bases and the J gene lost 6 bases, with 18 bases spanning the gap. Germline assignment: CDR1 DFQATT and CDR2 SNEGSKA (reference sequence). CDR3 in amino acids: CSADSAVGFNEQFF. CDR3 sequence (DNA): TGCAGTGCGGACTCCGCCGTGGGGTTCAATGAGCAGTTCTTC.

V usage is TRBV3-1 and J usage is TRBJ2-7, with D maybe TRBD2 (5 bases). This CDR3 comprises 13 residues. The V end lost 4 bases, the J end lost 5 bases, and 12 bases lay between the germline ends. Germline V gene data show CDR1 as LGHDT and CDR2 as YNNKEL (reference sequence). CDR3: CASSRVDGDEQYF. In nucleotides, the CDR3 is TGTGCCAGCAGCCGTGTCGACGGGGACGAGCAGTACTTC.